These 12 T cell receptor beta chains share one sample of origin, sequenced in a study of T cells in Graves' hyperthyroidism and ophthalmopathy. The CDR3 regions of TCR beta were amplified from RNA transcripts. Carried out on the TCR CDR3, a first-round RT-PCR used the HTBI primer set. TCRdb ran MiXCR on the multiplex PCR reads and lists one entry per CDR3 protein. Of some 440,000 distinct CDR3 sequences in the sample, approximately 14% were seen once. The source material was blood. The receptors here all came from a woman under 30 with Graves' hyperthyroidism.

This clonotype was observed many times. The rearrangement uses TRBV5-1 and TRBJ1-4, with D perhaps matching TRBD1 (5 bases). This CDR3 region has 17 residues. The V gene lost 0 bases and the J gene lost 6 bases, with 18 bases spanning the gap. From germline, CDR1 is SGHRS and CDR2 YFSETQ. The CDR3 DNA follows: TGCGCCAGCAGCTTGGGCCTGTATGGGGGTGGAGATGAAAAACTGTTTTTT. Protein: CASSLGLYGGGDEKLFF.

The chain employs TRBV6-6 and TRBJ1-5; D remains unclear. Germline lookup yields CDR1 MNHNY and CDR2 SVGAGI (reference sequence). V lost 2 bases to trimming and J lost 0 bases, with 8 bases between them. CDR3 length equals 15 residues. The CDR3 protein is CASSYDRASNQPQHF. In nucleotides, the CDR3 is TGTGCCAGCAGTTACGATAGGGCTAGCAATCAGCCCCAGCATTTT.

This clonotype came up many times. The J gene is TRBJ2-7, the V gene TRBV29-1; tentatively, D is TRBD1 (5 bases). Trimming took 3 bases from V and 6 from J, leaving 9 bases between them. CDR3 length: 11 residues. Germline lookup yields CDR1 SQVTM and CDR2 ANQGSEA. The CDR3 DNA is TGCAGCGTTGATCAGGGTCTCGAGCAGTACTTC. It encodes CSVDQGLEQYF.

This clonotype was counted ten times or more. V and J are TRBV12-3 or TRBV12-4 and TRBJ2-2; 8 nucleotides align to TRBD1. CDR3 length: 15 amino acids. The junction had 7 bases not matched to a gene; V was cut back by 6 bases and J by 4 bases. The CDR3 DNA sequence: TGTGCCAGCAGCCAACAGACAGGGGCCACCGGGGAGCTGTTTTTT. Its translation: CASSQQTGATGELFF.

This clonotype came up many times. This chain uses TRBV19 with TRBJ1-1, with D hard to call. This CDR3 comprises 12 residues. The germline gives CDR1 LNHDA, CDR2 SQIVND (reference sequence). The germline V and J ends were trimmed by 3 bases and 1 base, with 3 bases remaining between them. The CDR3 region is CASSMGNTEAFF. CDR3 nucleotides: TGTGCCAGTAGTATGGGGAACACTGAAGCTTTCTTT.

The rearrangement uses TRBV12-3 or TRBV12-4 and TRBJ2-1; 9 bases fit TRBD2. This CDR3 is built from 16 residues. The J segment lost 0 bases and the V segment lost 6 bases, leaving 6 bases of the junction unmatched. CDR3: CASRFSGSGSYNEQFF. The CDR3 DNA sequence: TGTGCCAGCAGGTTTAGCGGGAGTGGCTCCTACAATGAGCAGTTCTTC.

The CDR3 nucleotides read TGTGCCAGCAGCAGAAGGGACAGGGTAAACACTGAAGCTTTCTTT. This sequence encodes CASSRRDRVNTEAFF. This rearrangement joins TRBV5-4 to TRBJ1-1; 9 bases agree with TRBD1. Germline-derived CDR1 and CDR2 are SGHNT and YYREEE (reference sequence). CDR3 length equals 15 residues. The junction had 6 bases not matched to a gene; V was cut back by 4 bases and J by 2 bases.

This clonotype was picked up many times. V usage is TRBV6-1 and J usage is TRBJ2-1; 7 nucleotides agree with TRBD1. The junction had 10 bases not matched to a gene; V was cut back by 5 bases and J by 3 bases. The CDR3 length is 16 residues. Germline assignment: CDR1 MNHNS and CDR2 SASEGT. This chain's CDR3 is CASSNDRDSIYNEQFF. For the CDR3, the DNA is TGTGCCAGCAGTAACGACCGGGACAGTATCTACAATGAGCAGTTCTTC.

In this sample, this clonotype turned up many times. The chain uses TRBV6-1 and TRBJ1-2; D gene ambiguous. The V end was cut by 7 bases, the J end by 4 bases, with 16 bases between. CDR1 and CDR2 (germline): MNHNS, SASEGT. The CDR3 runs to 14 residues. CDR3 nucleotides: TGTGCCAGCACCATCCATCGGACTGTCTATGGCTACACCTTC. Its translation: CASTIHRTVYGYTF.

This clonotype has ten or more counts. The genes are TRBV6-1 and TRBJ1-2, with D possibly matching TRBD1 (6 bases). The V end was cut by 7 bases, the J end by 0 bases, with 15 bases between. From germline, CDR1 is MNHNS and CDR2 SASEGT. The CDR3 extends over 15 amino acids. The CDR3 loop reads CASTNTGKTNYGYTF. The CDR3 DNA follows: TGTGCCAGCACCAATACAGGGAAAACTAACTATGGCTACACCTTC.

In this sample, this clonotype turned up many times. This chain joins TRBV10-3 and TRBJ2-6, with D tentatively TRBD1 (6 bases). Germline CDR1 reads ENHRY; CDR2 reads SYGVKD. CDR3 length: 19 residues. The V end lost 8 bases, the J end lost 2 bases, and 25 bases lay between the germline ends. The CDR3 sequence is CAIPATRAGVRPGANVLTF. Written as DNA, the CDR3 is TGTGCCATCCCAGCGACGCGGGCAGGGGTTCGTCCTGGGGCCAACGTCCTGACTTTC.

This clonotype was seen at least ten times. The chain has TRBV5-1 and TRBJ2-7; 12 positions agree with TRBD2. The V and J ends lost 4 bases and 3 bases, in that order; junction bases with no gene match: 8. CDR3 length: 16 residues. The germline V gene encodes CDR1 SGHRS and CDR2 YFSETQ. The CDR3 sequence is CASSTSLAGGLYEQYF. CDR3 in DNA: TGCGCCAGCAGCACAAGCCTAGCGGGAGGGCTCTACGAGCAGTACTTC.